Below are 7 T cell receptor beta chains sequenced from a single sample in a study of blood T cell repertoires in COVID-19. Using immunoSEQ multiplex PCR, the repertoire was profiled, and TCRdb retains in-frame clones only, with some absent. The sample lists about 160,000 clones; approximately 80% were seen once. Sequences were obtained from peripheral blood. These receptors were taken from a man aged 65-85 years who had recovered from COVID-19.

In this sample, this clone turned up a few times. CDR3: CASSGLAGGPSYNEQFF. The CDR3 DNA reads TGTGCCAGCTCCGGACTAGCGGGAGGGCCTTCCTACAATGAGCAGTTCTTC. The genes are TRBV18 and TRBJ2-1, with 15 bases lining up with TRBD2. Germline values: CDR1 KGHSH, CDR2 LQKENI. J was trimmed by 1 base and V by 6 bases; bases with no gene match: 4. The CDR3 sequence is 17 residues long.

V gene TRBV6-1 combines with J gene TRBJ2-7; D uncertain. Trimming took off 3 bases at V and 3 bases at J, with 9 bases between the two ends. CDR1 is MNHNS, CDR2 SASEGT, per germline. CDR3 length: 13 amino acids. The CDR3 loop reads CASSDRNIYEQYF. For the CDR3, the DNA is TGTGCCAGCAGTGACAGAAATATCTACGAGCAGTACTTC.

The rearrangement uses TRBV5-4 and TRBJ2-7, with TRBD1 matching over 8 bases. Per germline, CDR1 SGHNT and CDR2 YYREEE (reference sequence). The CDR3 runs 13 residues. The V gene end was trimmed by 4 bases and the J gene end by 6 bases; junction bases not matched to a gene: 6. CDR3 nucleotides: TGTGCCAGCAGCCCCAGGGGGCAGGGCGAGCAGTACTTC. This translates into CASSPRGQGEQYF.

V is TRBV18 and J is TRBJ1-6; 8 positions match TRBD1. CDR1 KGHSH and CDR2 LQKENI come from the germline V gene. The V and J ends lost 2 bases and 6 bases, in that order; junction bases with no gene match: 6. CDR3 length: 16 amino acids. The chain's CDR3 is CASSPGGQEINSPLHF. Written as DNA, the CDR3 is TGTGCCAGCTCACCAGGGGGACAGGAGATTAATTCACCCCTCCACTTT.

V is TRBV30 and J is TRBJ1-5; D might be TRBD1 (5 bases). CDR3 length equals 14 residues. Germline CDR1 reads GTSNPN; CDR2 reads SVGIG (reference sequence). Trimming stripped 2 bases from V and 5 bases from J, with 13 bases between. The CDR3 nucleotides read TGTGCCTGGAGTAAGGTGGGGGGATATCAGCCCCAGCATTTT. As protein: CAWSKVGGYQPQHF.

As DNA, the CDR3 is TGTGCCAGCAGCCCGGACAGTTTTTACTCTGGAAACACCATATATTTT. Translation: CASSPDSFYSGNTIYF. The chain carries TRBV3-1 (or the pseudogene TRBV3-2) and TRBJ1-3; D possibly corresponds to TRBD1 (6 bases). CDR1 LGHDT and CDR2 YNNKEL come from the germline V gene (reference sequence). V was cut by 4 bases and J by 0 bases, with 13 bases left in between. The CDR3 length is 16 residues.

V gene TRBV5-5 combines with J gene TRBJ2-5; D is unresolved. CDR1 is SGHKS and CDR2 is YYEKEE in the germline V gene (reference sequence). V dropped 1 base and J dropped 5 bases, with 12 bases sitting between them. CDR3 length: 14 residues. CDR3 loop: CASSLSTARETQYF. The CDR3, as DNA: TGTGCCAGCAGCTTGTCTACGGCCAGGGAGACCCAGTACTTC.